These 17 T cell receptor beta chains share one sample of origin, sequenced in a study of cytomegalovirus exposure and HLA in healthy donors. Sequencing used immunoSEQ multiplex PCR; TCRdb keeps in-frame clones, though not all of them. The sample records approximately 220,000 clones, 75% to 95% being singletons. The sample consisted of PBMCs. All receptors come from a woman younger than 30 in good health and CMV-seronegative.

This chain joins TRBV15 and TRBJ1-2; D is uncertain. Between the trimmed V and J ends, which lost 8 bases and 7 bases, there was a span of 11 bases. CDR1 and CDR2 (germline): LNHNV, YYDKDF (reference sequence). The CDR3 spans 11 residues. CDR3 residues: CATRDVSGYTF. Written as DNA, the CDR3 is TGTGCCACCCGGGATGTGTCTGGCTACACCTTC.

The chain combines TRBV5-5 with TRBJ1-1; D gene unclear. CDR3 size: 14 residues. The germline V and J ends were trimmed by 3 bases and 5 bases, with 14 bases remaining between them. Germline V gene lookup returns CDR1 SGHKS and CDR2 YYEKEE (reference sequence). In nucleotides, the CDR3 is TGTGCCAGCAGCTCCACCCCGGGTAAGACTGAAGCTTTCTTT. It yields the protein CASSSTPGKTEAFF. The whole variable domain, filled in from reference TRBV5-5 and TRBJ1-1, reads DAGVTQSPTHLIKTRGQQVTLRCSPISGHKSVSWYQQVLGQGPQFIFQYYEKEERGRGNFPDRFSARQFPNYSSELNVNALLLGDSALYLCASSSTPGKTEAFFGQGTRLTVV.

This rearrangement joins TRBV25-1 to TRBJ1-2; no definite D call. CDR3 length: 13 residues. With 3 bases removed from V and 3 bases from J, the gap between germline ends came to 8 bases. Germline V gives CDR1 MGHDK, CDR2 SYGVNS. The CDR3 region has the DNA TGTGCCAGCAGTGATTCCAGGTACTATGGCTACACCTTC. Amino acid sequence: CASSDSRYYGYTF.

The rearrangement joins TRBV6-6 to TRBJ1-1; 7 bases map to TRBD1. This CDR3 spans 13 amino acids. Germline CDR1 MNHNY, CDR2 SVGAGI (reference sequence). Trimming removed 4 bases from V and 1 base from J; junction bases left unmatched: 0. The CDR3 protein is CASSWTGNTEAFF. Here the CDR3 DNA reads TGTGCCAGCAGTTGGACAGGGAACACTGAAGCTTTCTTT.

This chain links TRBV19 with TRBJ2-2; maybe TRBD2 (5 bases). Germline V CDR1 and CDR2: LNHDA, SQIVND (reference sequence). Trimming took off 5 bases at V and 5 bases at J, with 15 bases between the two ends. This CDR3 contains 15 residues. The CDR3 bases are TGTGCCAGTAGTTCTACCCCCCCGGGGACCGGGGAGCTGTTTTTT. Its translation: CASSSTPPGTGELFF.

The chain combines TRBV19 with TRBJ2-1; no firm D call. The CDR3 runs to 14 residues. Germline assignment: CDR1 LNHDA and CDR2 SQIVND (reference sequence). V was pared by 3 bases and J by 0 bases, with 6 bases between. CDR3 protein: CASSIGGSYNEQFF. The DNA for the CDR3 is TGTGCCAGTAGTATCGGCGGCTCCTACAATGAGCAGTTCTTC. Full variable domain (outside the CDR3, taken from reference TRBV19 and TRBJ2-1): DGGITQSPKYLFRKEGQNVTLSCEQNLNHDAMYWYRQDPGQGLRLIYYSQIVNDFQKGDIAEGYSVSREKKESFPLTVTSAQKNPTAFYLCASSIGGSYNEQFFGPGTRLTVL.

The CDR3 protein is CASSLGTGPPHTEAFF. The DNA for the CDR3 is TGCGCCAGCAGCCTCGGCACGGGTCCACCACACACTGAAGCTTTCTTT. The rearrangement uses TRBV5-1 and TRBJ1-1; no firm D call. The CDR3 is made up of 16 amino acids. Trimming took 4 bases from V and 3 from J, leaving 19 bases between them. The germline V gene encodes CDR1 SGHRS and CDR2 YFSETQ.

This chain links TRBV10-3 with TRBJ2-1; TRBD2 matches 10 bases. Germline trimming cut 7 bases from V and 9 bases from J; bases unmatched to any gene: 3. The CDR3 sequence is 12 residues long. Germline lookup yields CDR1 ENHRY and CDR2 SYGVKD. CDR3: CAITSGGVEQFF. In DNA form, the CDR3 reads TGTGCCATCACTAGCGGGGGAGTTGAGCAGTTCTTC.

This chain joins TRBV29-1 and TRBJ1-2, with TRBD1 matching 10 bases. The CDR3 spans 13 residues. CDR1 SQVTM and CDR2 ANQGSEA come from the germline V gene. J gave up 7 bases and V 4 bases, and 6 bases lay outside the gene matches. The CDR3 region has the DNA TGCAGCGTTGCCGGACAGGGGGAAGGTGGCTACACCTTC. The encoded protein is CSVAGQGEGGYTF. The variable domain in full, completed from reference TRBV29-1 and TRBJ1-2, reads SAVISQKPSRDICQRGTSLTIQCQVDSQVTMMFWYRQQPGQSLTLIATANQGSEATYESGFVIDKFPISRPNLTFSTLTVSNMSPEDSSIYLCSVAGQGEGGYTFGSGTRLTVV.

This clone was found once. The chain couples TRBV6-5 to TRBJ1-5, with a possible D match to TRBD1 (5 bases). Trimming removed 2 bases at V and 4 bases at J, with 12 bases between. Looked up from germline, CDR1 is MNHEY and CDR2 is SVGAGI. CDR3 length: 15 residues. The CDR3 reads CASSYAQGGNQPQHF. The CDR3 DNA sequence: TGTGCCAGCAGTTACGCTCAGGGTGGGAATCAGCCCCAGCATTTT.

CDR3 DNA sequence: TGTGCCAGCTCTAGGCGGGAGTACACCCACGAGCAGTACTTC. Translating gives CASSRREYTHEQYF. This chain uses TRBV9 with TRBJ2-7, with TRBD2 matching 7 bases. Germline CDR1 and CDR2: SGDLS and YYNGEE. Losses at the gene ends were 7 bases for V and 5 bases for J; bases not matched to a gene: 12. The CDR3 totals 14 residues.

V usage is TRBV15 and J usage is TRBJ2-7; a possible D gene is TRBD2 (6 bases). This CDR3 region has 14 residues. Per germline, CDR1 LNHNV and CDR2 YYDKDF (reference sequence). V gave up 4 bases and J gave up 0 bases, with 10 bases separating them. CDR3 loop: CATSIETSSYEQYF. For the CDR3, the DNA is TGTGCCACCAGCATTGAGACTAGCTCCTACGAGCAGTACTTC.

The gene calls are TRBV6-1 and TRBJ1-2; no reliable D call. Between the trimmed V and J ends, which lost 7 bases and 5 bases, there was a span of 17 bases. The CDR3 has 14 residues. The germline V gene has CDR1 MNHNS and CDR2 SASEGT. The CDR3 sequence: CASTPRGAGYGYTF. In DNA form, the CDR3 reads TGTGCCAGCACCCCCCGAGGTGCTGGGTATGGCTACACCTTC.

The CDR3 loop is CASRDSSGNTIYF. In DNA, the CDR3 is TGTGCCAGCCGAGACAGCTCTGGAAACACCATATATTTT. The V and J genes are TRBV2 and TRBJ1-3; D may be TRBD1 (5 bases). This CDR3 spans 13 amino acids. With 8 bases removed from V and 0 bases from J, the gap between germline ends came to 8 bases. Germline V gene sequence: CDR1 SNHLY, CDR2 FYNNEI.

The CDR3 loop is CASSPSRSTGELFF. The CDR3 DNA is TGTGCCAGCAGCCCCTCTAGATCTACCGGGGAGCTGTTTTTT. This chain connects TRBV7-3 to TRBJ2-2; no reliable D call. The ends were cut back, 5 bases at V and 5 bases at J, with 12 bases in the middle. This CDR3 has 14 amino acids. Germline V CDR1 and CDR2: SGHTA, FQGTGA.

The J gene is TRBJ1-1, the V gene TRBV9, with TRBD1 matching over 8 bases. J was trimmed by 4 bases and V by 1 base; bases with no gene match: 3. The CDR3 runs to 14 residues. The V gene's germline CDR1 is SGDLS and CDR2 YYNGEE. Written as DNA, the CDR3 is TGTGCCAGCAGCGTATTAACAGGGGGCACTGAAGCTTTCTTT. This sequence encodes CASSVLTGGTEAFF.

The chain links TRBV2 to TRBJ2-3; maybe TRBD2 (6 bases). The length of the CDR3 is 15 residues. CDR1 SNHLY and CDR2 FYNNEI come from the germline V gene. V dropped 3 bases and J dropped 9 bases, with 19 bases sitting between them. The CDR3 DNA is TGTGCCAGCAGTGAGGATCTAGCGATTATGGGAACGCAGTATTTT. Translating gives CASSEDLAIMGTQYF.